Listed below are T cell receptor beta chains from one sample, sequenced in a study of T cell repertoires in cytomegalovirus infection. The antigens these receptors bind are not known. TCRdb itself ran the reads through MiXCR, one entry per CDR3 protein. Among approximately 120,000 distinct CDR3 sequences listed, around 30% were seen once. Source: CD8+ T cells from cultured PBMCs, taken from culture after CMV antigen stimulation. The receptors originated from a human donor in good health (CMV status not recorded). Some clones in this sample may be carry-over from other donors' samples. The CDR3 runs from the conserved cysteine through the conserved F or W. D genes are given only for firm matches. Not all rows give a size; the values are once, few, many and, for expanded clones, a class.

j_call v_call clone_size d_call cdr3_nt cdr3_aa
TRBJ2-3 TRBV7-2 NA TRBD2 TGTGCCAGCAGCTTAGTCGTAGCGGGGGAAACAGATACGCAGTATTTT CASSLVVAGETDTQYF
TRBJ2-3 TRBV7-3 few TRBD2 TGTGCCAGCAGCTCAATAGCGGGGGGGCTTGGAGATACGCAGTATTTT CASSSIAGGLGDTQYF
TRBJ1-2 TRBV25-1 once NA TGTGCCAGCAGTGCGACCCCGGTACACGCCTATGGCTACACCTTC CASSATPVHAYGYTF
TRBJ2-1 TRBV4-2 many NA TGTGCCAGCAGCCAAGATAGGGGCCGGACCGGGCATGAGCAGTTCTTC CASSQDRGRTGHEQFF
TRBJ1-5 TRBV6-6 NA TRBD1 TGTGCCAGCAGTTACCACCGACAGGGAAGGAATCAGCCCCAGCATTTT CASSYHRQGRNQPQHF
TRBJ2-5 TRBV6-2/TRBV6-3 NA TRBD2 TGTGCCAGCAGGACTTCGGGGAGGGAAGAGACCCAGTACTTC CASRTSGREETQYF
TRBJ2-7 TRBV12-3/TRBV12-4 NA TRBD1 TGTGCCAGCAGTACGGGACAGGGAGACCCGGCGTTC CASSTGQGDPAF
TRBJ1-4 TRBV7-9 few NA TGTGCCAGCAGCTTACCCTCGCCAGCAACTAATGAAAAACTGTTTTTT CASSLPSPATNEKLFF
TRBJ2-1 TRBV7-3 few NA TGTGCCAGCAGCCTAGCCCCGATGACAGTAAGGAAATACAATGAGCAGTTCTTC CASSLAPMTVRKYNEQFF
TRBJ2-7 TRBV20-1 NA NA TGCAGTGCTAGAGATTTATTATCCCCGGGGACCGCGACCTACGAGCAGTACTTC CSARDLLSPGTATYEQYF
TRBJ1-2 TRBV28 few TRBD1 TGTGCCAGCAGTTTACGGACCGGGACAGGGGCCTTCTATGGCTACACCTTC CASSLRTGTGAFYGYTF
TRBJ2-5 TRBV7-6 NA NA TGTGCCAGCAGCCTGGGGGGTTTAGAGACCCAGTACTTC CASSLGGLETQYF
TRBJ2-1 TRBV5-6 NA NA TGTGCCAGCAGCTTGGTCGCTAGCAGCTATGAGCAGTTCTTC CASSLVASSYEQFF
TRBJ1-4 TRBV7-8 few TRBD1 TGTGCCAGCAGCGTAATTTCCGGGACAGGGGGCTATTACTTCAGCGAAAAACTGTTTTTT CASSVISGTGGYYFSEKLFF